The clone carrying this T cell receptor beta chain has a handful of counts. Isolated RNA was reverse transcribed into cDNA used as the sequencing template. Measured with immunoSEQ multiplex PCR; TCRdb has only the in-frame clones, and not every one. The data contain fewer than 250,000 clones, more than 30% of them singletons. The length of the CDR3 is 15 residues. Germline-derived CDR1 and CDR2 are SGHNT and YYREEE (reference sequence). V shed 4 bases, J shed 4 bases, and the junction held 9 bases outside the gene matches. These data come from a study of CD8+ T cells in alopecia areata. Treatment specified: oral pan-JAK inhibitor, 5-10 mg twice daily.

Sample: CD4+ T cells sorted from blood, taken between weeks 30 and 35, from a patient treated with tofacitinib. This chain uses TRBV5-4 with TRBJ1-2, with 8 nucleotides matching TRBD1. The receptor comes from a human donor with alopecia areata. The CDR3 DNA is TGTGCCAGCAGCCCCTGGACAGGGATAATCTATGGCTACACCTTC. This sequence encodes CASSPWTGIIYGYTF.